Shown below are 25 T cell receptor beta chains from a single sample sequenced in a study of blood T cells in healthy people across ages (dated by TCRdb to the mid-2010s). The library was built by means of 5' RACE. Sequencing took place on an Illumina HiSeq 2500. The second PCR ran for about 6 to 12 cycles and used a J-beta primer mix along with a sample-barcoded 5' primer. TCRdb trimmed public reads at Q25 via fastp, called clones via MiXCR and kept in-frame beta chains. Every distinct CDR3 protein forms one entry, paired with its most common genes and DNA. Within this sample are around 780,000 distinct CDR3 sequences, with around 25% of them counted one time only. The ten largest clonotypes hold over 2.5% of the sample. These records were also assigned to another study, of T cells of mothers and their children.

Sequencing was performed on blood. These receptor sequences come from a boy between 10 and 17 years old in good health.

This clonotype was seen only a few times. The V gene is TRBV28, the J gene TRBJ2-5; D unresolved. The germline CDR1 and CDR2 sequences are MDHEN and SYDVKM. The CDR3 runs 13 residues. CDR3 residues: CATLRRNQETQYF. The DNA of the CDR3 is TGTGCGACCCTGAGGCGGAACCAAGAGACCCAGTACTTC.

This clonotype was seen more than once but under ten times. J is TRBJ2-7 and V is TRBV2; D is tentatively TRBD1 or TRBD2 (6 bases each). The CDR3 loop spans 13 amino acids. Trimming shortened V by 6 bases and J by 3 bases, and 12 bases separated the two germline ends. Looked up from germline, CDR1 is SNHLY and CDR2 is FYNNEI. CDR3 sequence: CASRGAEGYEQYF. The CDR3 bases are TGTGCCAGCAGGGGGGCGGAGGGCTACGAGCAGTACTTC.

The genes are TRBV12-3 or TRBV12-4 and TRBJ2-5; no clear D. Between the trimmed V and J ends, which lost 7 bases and 3 bases, there was a span of 15 bases. This CDR3 region has 14 residues. CDR3 sequence reads: CASNPGLLKETQYF. DNA for the CDR3: TGTGCCAGCAATCCTGGGTTGCTGAAAGAGACCCAGTACTTC.

This sequence joins TRBV7-9 and TRBJ2-5; 8 bases map to TRBD2. With V trimmed by 1 base and J by 2 bases, 3 bases remained unmatched. Germline-derived CDR1 and CDR2 are SEHNR and FQNEAQ (reference sequence). The CDR3 totals 15 residues. Here the CDR3 DNA reads TGTGCCAGCAGCTTAGGGACTAGCTTTCAAGAGACCCAGTACTTC. Protein sequence: CASSLGTSFQETQYF.

The sample holds a few counts of this clonotype. CDR3 in DNA: TGCAGTGCTAGAAAGAGGGAGGGTCAGCCCCAGCATTTT. Amino acids: CSARKREGQPQHF. The chain recombines TRBV20-1 with TRBJ1-5; no reliable D call. Per germline, CDR1 DFQATT and CDR2 SNEGSKA (reference sequence). This CDR3 region has 13 residues. V was pared by 2 bases and J by 6 bases, with 11 bases between.

This clonotype was seen only a few times. The genes are TRBV28 and TRBJ2-7, with D perhaps matching TRBD1 (6 bases). The CDR3 is 16 amino acids. V dropped 3 bases and J dropped 0 bases, with 15 bases sitting between them. The germline gives CDR1 MDHEN, CDR2 SYDVKM. CDR3: CASSLQGRFSSYEQYF. As DNA, the CDR3 is TGTGCCAGCAGTTTGCAGGGGCGGTTCTCCTCCTACGAGCAGTACTTC.

V gene TRBV11-2 combines with J gene TRBJ2-7, with 11 positions matching TRBD1. J was trimmed by 6 bases and V by 5 bases; bases with no gene match: 6. The CDR3 contains 14 residues. The V gene's germline CDR1 is SGHAT and CDR2 FQNNGV. The CDR3 loop reads CASSRRTGGAEQYF. In DNA form, the CDR3 reads TGTGCCAGCAGCCGAAGGACAGGGGGCGCCGAGCAGTACTTC.

This clonotype showed up many times. The chain links TRBV7-8 to TRBJ2-7, with 8 positions matching TRBD2. Germline V gene sequence: CDR1 SGHVS, CDR2 FQNEAQ. The CDR3 spans 17 residues. V lost 5 bases to trimming and J lost 6 bases; unmatched junction nucleotides: 18. CDR3: CASSPWGSGGPASEQYF. CDR3 bases: TGTGCCAGCAGCCCCTGGGGCAGCGGGGGCCCCGCCTCCGAGCAGTACTTC.

The gene calls are TRBV18 and TRBJ2-5; D uncertain. The DNA end is more similar to TRBJ2-7, so the J call may be wrong. The CDR3 sequence is 14 residues long. Looked up from germline, CDR1 is KGHSH and CDR2 is LQKENI. The CDR3 loop reads CASSPPRVPHEQYF. DNA for the CDR3: TGTGCCAGCTCACCACCTAGGGTGCCCCACGAGCAGTACTTC.

This clonotype has just a few counts. The V gene is TRBV5-1, the J gene TRBJ2-7, with 7 nucleotides matching TRBD2. The J call is uncertain, as TRBJ2-1 better fits the DNA end. Germline assignment: CDR1 SGHRS and CDR2 YFSETQ. This CDR3 contains 16 residues. DNA for the CDR3: TGCGCCAGCAGCTTGTTGCAGCGGGGTGGATACAATGAGCAGTTCTTC. Protein sequence: CASSLLQRGGYNEQFF.

The V call is TRBV12-3 or TRBV12-4, the J call TRBJ1-3; the match to TRBD1 covers 7 bases. This CDR3 is 15 amino acids long. J gave up 4 bases and V 6 bases, and 9 bases lay outside the gene matches. The CDR3 DNA reads as TGTGCCAGCAGAGATACAGGGGAAGGCGGAAACACCATATATTTT. Translation: CASRDTGEGGNTIYF.

The CDR3 DNA follows: TGTGCCAGCAGGCCCTGGACAGACAATTCACCCCTCCACTTT. It translates to CASRPWTDNSPLHF. The J gene is TRBJ1-6, the V gene TRBV7-9; tentatively, D is TRBD1 (6 bases). Germline CDR1 and CDR2: SEHNR and FQNEAQ (reference sequence). This CDR3 is built from 14 residues. The V end lost 6 bases, the J end lost 7 bases, and 13 bases lay between the germline ends.

In this sample, this clonotype turned up a few times. The J gene is TRBJ2-2, the V gene TRBV28; D is unclear. CDR1 is MDHEN and CDR2 is SYDVKM in the germline V gene. V was pared by 10 bases and J by 2 bases, with 14 bases between. The CDR3 consists of 14 residues. CDR3 coding DNA: TGTGCCATAAACACTCCAGGAAACACCGGGGAGCTGTTTTTT. Translated: CAINTPGNTGELFF.

This rearrangement joins TRBV10-3 to TRBJ2-2; 7 nucleotides line up with TRBD1. V dropped 9 bases and J dropped 0; count of bases not matched to a gene: 7. Germline V gives CDR1 ENHRY, CDR2 SYGVKD. The CDR3 covers 15 residues. Written as DNA, the CDR3 is TGTGCCATTGGTGACAGGGCCGCGAACACCGGGGAGCTGTTTTTT. This encodes CAIGDRAANTGELFF.

The chain employs TRBV7-2 and TRBJ1-4, with TRBD1 matching 9 bases. After removal of 5 bases from V and 7 bases from J, the junction contained 5 bases not matched to a gene. Germline CDR1 reads SGHTA; CDR2 reads FQGNSA. CDR3 length: 14 amino acids. Written as DNA, the CDR3 is TGTGCCAGCAGCCTTGGGACAGGGACTGAAAAACTGTTTTTT. Its protein is CASSLGTGTEKLFF.

The J gene is TRBJ2-5, the V gene TRBV7-9, with a tentative D call TRBD1 (7 bases). The CDR3 is 15 residues long. Trimming pared 1 base from V and 5 bases from J, leaving 14 bases between. From germline, CDR1 is SEHNR and CDR2 FQNEAQ (reference sequence). The CDR3 reads CASSLEEGAVETQYF. CDR3 bases: TGTGCCAGCAGCTTAGAGGAGGGGGCCGTGGAGACCCAGTACTTC.

The chain uses TRBV15 and TRBJ2-1, with 8 positions matching TRBD2. This CDR3 region has 15 residues. V shed 5 bases and J 4 bases; nucleotides not matched to a gene: 7. Looked up from germline, CDR1 is LNHNV and CDR2 is YYDKDF (reference sequence). The CDR3 region has the DNA TGTGCCACCAGCTTCGGGAGGGCGTCGTACAATGAGCAGTTCTTC. Translated, it gives CATSFGRASYNEQFF.

This clonotype has a handful of counts. The CDR3 region is CSARLAGYEQYF. CDR3 in DNA: TGCAGTGCTAGATTGGCAGGTTACGAGCAGTACTTC. The chain couples TRBV20-1 to TRBJ2-7; no reliable D call. This CDR3 contains 12 residues. V lost 2 bases to trimming and J lost 4 bases, with 9 bases between them. Germline-derived CDR1 and CDR2 are DFQATT and SNEGSKA (reference sequence).

This clonotype was recorded a few times. The V and J genes are TRBV29-1 and TRBJ2-7; D may be TRBD1 (6 bases). The V gene's germline CDR1 is SQVTM and CDR2 ANQGSEA. The CDR3 spans 11 residues. V lost 8 bases and J 3 bases, leaving 11 bases between the germline ends. The DNA for the CDR3 is TGCAGCATCGGGACAAGCTACGAGCAGTACTTC. Translating it yields CSIGTSYEQYF.

The CDR3, as DNA: TGCAGTGCTAGAGATCCCAGGGGTGACAATCAGCCCCAGCATTTT. It specifies CSARDPRGDNQPQHF. The V gene is TRBV20-1, the J gene TRBJ1-5, with D perhaps TRBD1 (6 bases). The CDR3 has 15 amino acids. Germline CDR1 and CDR2: DFQATT and SNEGSKA (reference sequence). V was pared by 0 bases and J by 3 bases, with 12 bases between.

This clonotype appeared many times. This chain connects TRBV6-6 to TRBJ1-5; 7 bases are shared with TRBD1. Germline values: CDR1 MNHNY, CDR2 SVGAGI (reference sequence). Losses at the gene ends were 9 bases for V and 2 bases for J; bases not matched to a gene: 4. The CDR3 loop spans 13 amino acids. The CDR3 loop is CASTDRGNQPQHF. The CDR3 nucleotides read TGTGCCAGTACTGACAGGGGCAATCAGCCCCAGCATTTT.

This rearrangement joins TRBV6-9 to TRBJ2-1; D remains ambiguous. The CDR3 has 13 amino acids. V was pared by 6 bases and J by 13 bases, with 19 bases between. CDR1 and CDR2 (germline): MNHGY, SVAAGI. The CDR3 DNA is TGTGCCAGCAGCCCCCCTAGGATTTTGGGTCAGTTCTTC. This encodes CASSPPRILGQFF.

The rearrangement joins TRBV20-1 to TRBJ2-3; 7 bases align to TRBD2. The V segment lost 3 bases and the J segment 3 bases; nucleotides outside the gene matches: 3. This CDR3 contains 13 residues. Germline V CDR1 and CDR2: DFQATT, SNEGSKA (reference sequence). The CDR3 loop is CSASSGATDTQYF. CDR3 DNA sequence: TGCAGTGCTAGCAGCGGGGCTACAGATACGCAGTATTTT.

A note on this clonotype: Germline and junction disagree at one end, which may indicate a read error. This chain uses TRBV10-3 with TRBJ2-3; D tentatively fits TRBD1 or TRBD2 (6 bases each). Per germline, CDR1 ENHRY and CDR2 SYGVKD. CDR3 length: 15 residues. The chain's CDR3 is CAISDPGGGGDAQYF. The CDR3 nucleotides are TGTGCCATCAGTGACCCCGGGGGCGGCGGAGATGCGCAGTATTTT.

The genes are TRBV7-9 and TRBJ2-5; TRBD2 matches 7 bases. The CDR3 covers 15 residues. Per the germline V gene, CDR1 is SEHNR and CDR2 is FQNEAQ (reference sequence). V was pared by 3 bases and J by 5 bases, with 9 bases of the junction left unmatched. Here the CDR3 DNA reads TGTGCCAGCAGCTTGGGGGGGACCTTCGGGGAGACCCAGTACTTC. Its protein product is CASSLGGTFGETQYF.